This is a list of T cell receptor beta chains from one sample in a study of blood T cells in healthy people across ages. TCRdb used MiXCR to reprocess the 5' RACE reads, holding one entry per CDR3 protein. The sample consists of about 650,000 distinct CDR3 sequences, approximately 30% of them appearing once. Sequencing was done on a sample of blood. The source is a woman over 75 in good health. CDR3s include the opening cysteine and the closing phenylalanine or tryptophan. Fields, in order: CDR3 protein, CDR3 DNA, D gene, CDR3 length, V gene, clone size, J gene. The D gene is left open where the match is weak. Part of the rows lack a size; the others show once, few, many or a class for expanded clones.

CDR3: CASSLSTLVAFF
DNA: TGTGCCAGCAGTTTATCGACCTTGGTAGCTTTCTTT
D: .
length: 12
V: TRBV6-2/TRBV6-3
size: many
J: TRBJ1-1

CDR3: CSALGLREKLFF
DNA: TGCAGTGCTCTGGGCCTAAGAGAAAAACTGTTTTTT
D: .
length: 12
V: TRBV20-1
size: few
J: TRBJ1-4

CDR3: CASRPQELGRAYEQYF
DNA: TGTGCCAGCAGACCCCAGGAACTAGGCCGGGCCTACGAGCAGTACTTC
D: .
length: 16
V: TRBV6-5
size: .
J: TRBJ2-7

CDR3: CAGSPLGTSYEQYF
DNA: TGTGCCGGTAGTCCTCTAGGGACCTCCTACGAGCAGTACTTC
D: .
length: 14
V: TRBV28
size: .
J: TRBJ2-7

CDR3: CASSFGTGPNTEAFF
DNA: TGCGCCAGCAGCTTCGGGACAGGCCCGAACACTGAAGCTTTCTTT
D: TRBD1
length: 15
V: TRBV5-1
size: .
J: TRBJ1-1

CDR3: CASSLDIRDRGHTGELFF
DNA: TGTGCCAGCAGCTTAGATATTCGGGACAGGGGGCATACCGGGGAGCTGTTTTTT
D: TRBD1
length: 18
V: TRBV11-2
size: many
J: TRBJ2-2

CDR3: CASSSGPYGYTF
DNA: TGTGCCAGCAGTTCCGGCCCCTATGGCTACACCTTC
D: .
length: 12
V: TRBV28
size: few
J: TRBJ1-2

CDR3: CASSLMGRQETQYF
DNA: TGTGCCAGCAGCTTGATGGGCAGACAAGAGACCCAGTACTTC
D: .
length: 14
V: TRBV7-2
size: many
J: TRBJ2-5

CDR3: CSARGGGPSSTQYF
DNA: TGCAGTGCTAGAGGAGGCGGACCAAGCAGTACGCAGTATTTT
D: .
length: 14
V: TRBV20-1
size: many
J: TRBJ2-3

CDR3: CASSANQGRSEAFF
DNA: TGTGCCAGCAGCGCAAATCAAGGCCGATCTGAAGCTTTCTTT
D: .
length: 14
V: TRBV27
size: many
J: TRBJ1-1

CDR3: CAWSVRTGRTDTQYF
DNA: TGTGCCTGGAGTGTACGGACAGGGCGCACAGATACGCAGTATTTT
D: TRBD1
length: 15
V: TRBV30
size: few
J: TRBJ2-3

CDR3: CASSLRGGSHNEQFF
DNA: TGTGCCAGCAGCTTAAGAGGGGGGTCACACAATGAGCAGTTCTTC
D: .
length: 15
V: TRBV7-8
size: many
J: TRBJ2-1

CDR3: CASSLSKGSVEKLFF
DNA: TGTGCCAGCAGTTTATCGAAGGGGAGCGTTGAAAAACTGTTTTTT
D: .
length: 15
V: TRBV27
size: many
J: TRBJ1-4

CDR3: CSALYRDRVSEQYF
DNA: TGCAGCGCACTTTACCGGGACAGGGTTTCCGAGCAGTACTTC
D: TRBD1
length: 14
V: TRBV20-1
size: .
J: TRBJ2-7

CDR3: CAWSVGDNQPQHF
DNA: TGTGCCTGGAGTGTGGGGGACAATCAGCCCCAGCATTTT
D: .
length: 13
V: TRBV30
size: few
J: TRBJ1-5

CDR3: CVSSQVRTSGGKETQYF
DNA: TGTGTCAGCAGCCAAGTCAGGACTAGCGGGGGTAAAGAGACCCAGTACTTC
D: TRBD2
length: 17
V: TRBV4-2
size: .
J: TRBJ2-5

CDR3: CASSLRTEGNQPQHF
DNA: TGTGCCAGCAGCTTACGGACCGAGGGCAATCAGCCCCAGCATTTT
D: .
length: 15
V: TRBV13
size: .
J: TRBJ1-5

CDR3: CATSAGANNEQFF
DNA: TGTGCCACATCAGCGGGAGCAAACAATGAGCAGTTCTTC
D: TRBD2
length: 13
V: TRBV24-1
size: .
J: TRBJ2-1

CDR3: CASSSAGGPSNEQFF
DNA: TGTGCCAGCAGCTCGGCGGGGGGGCCCAGCAATGAGCAGTTCTTC
D: TRBD2
length: 15
V: TRBV3-1
size: many
J: TRBJ2-1

CDR3: CAWSRAAGRPQHF
DNA: TGTGCCTGGAGTCGGGCAGCGGGACGGCCCCAGCATTTT
D: .
length: 13
V: TRBV30
size: few
J: TRBJ1-5